What follows are 17 T cell receptor beta chains derived from one specimen sequenced in a study of CD8+CD57+ T cells in acquired aplastic anemia. Patients sequenced had flow cytometry evidence of CD8+CD57+ cell expansion. Genomic DNA served as template for TCR beta VDJ and CDR3 profiling. From the reads, TCRdb called clonotypes with MiXCR, one entry per CDR3 protein. The sample lists 170,000 or so distinct CDR3 sequences, about 48% seen once, with over 25% in the top ten. Input material: sorted CD4+, CD8+, or CD8+CD57+ T cells (not recorded which) from PBMCs. Source of these receptors: a human donor with aplastic anemia.

Ten or more counts support this clonotype. The chain employs TRBV7-3 and TRBJ1-1; the D is unclear. The CDR3 sequence is 15 residues long. The germline V gene has CDR1 SGHTA and CDR2 FQGTGA. Trimming cost V 5 bases and J 0 bases, with 13 bases left between them. The DNA for the CDR3 is TGTGCCAGCAGCCCGACGGTTAACATGAACACTGAAGCTTTCTTT. Its translation is CASSPTVNMNTEAFF.

The CDR3: CASSEGSRGGYGYTF. CDR3 in DNA: TGCGCCAGCAGTGAAGGGTCCCGGGGCGGCTATGGCTACACCTTC. The gene calls are TRBV10-1 and TRBJ1-2; TRBD1 might be the D (5 bases). The CDR3 has 15 residues. CDR1 WNHNN and CDR2 SYGVQD come from the germline V gene (reference sequence). V was cut by 3 bases and J by 4 bases, with 15 bases left in between.

This clonotype was counted ten times or more. This rearrangement joins TRBV12-3 or TRBV12-4 to TRBJ1-1; TRBD1 is a possible D gene (5 bases). Between the trimmed V and J ends, which lost 0 bases and 3 bases, there was a span of 20 bases. CDR3 length equals 18 residues. The CDR3 region has the DNA TGTGCCAGCAGTTTAGCGCTATGGAGGGGAAAAAGAGACACTGAAGCTTTCTTT. Amino acids: CASSLALWRGKRDTEAFF.

The chain joins TRBV10-3 to TRBJ2-1; 11 nucleotides line up with TRBD2. CDR3 size: 13 residues. J gave up 8 bases and V 11 bases, and 8 bases lay outside the gene matches. Germline lookup yields CDR1 ENHRY and CDR2 SYGVKD. Here the CDR3 reads CASAGTSGDEQFF. DNA of the CDR3: TGTGCCTCCGCCGGGACTAGCGGCGATGAGCAGTTCTTC.

This chain links TRBV19 with TRBJ2-7; possibly TRBD1 for D (5 bases). Germline CDR1 reads LNHDA; CDR2 reads SQIVND (reference sequence). V was cut by 6 bases and J by 1 base, with 10 bases left in between. CDR3 size: 13 residues. The CDR3 sequence: CASSVQDSYEQYF. The CDR3 DNA reads TGTGCCAGTAGCGTACAGGATTCCTACGAGCAGTACTTC. The complete variable domain, with remaining parts taken from reference TRBV19 and TRBJ2-7, reads DGGITQSPKYLFRKEGQNVTLSCEQNLNHDAMYWYRQDPGQGLRLIYYSQIVNDFQKGDIAEGYSVSREKKESFPLTVTSAQKNPTAFYLCASSVQDSYEQYFGPGTRLTVT.

As to this clonotype: Possible read error: a much larger clone is one base away. The gene calls are TRBV14 and TRBJ1-1; perhaps TRBD1 as D (5 bases). Germline V gene sequence: CDR1 SGHDN, CDR2 FVKESK. The CDR3 runs 15 residues. The V and J ends lost 2 bases and 3 bases respectively, with 13 bases between them. In DNA, the CDR3 is TGTGCCAGCAGCCAATTCCGGGGCGAACACACTGAAGCTTTCTTT. It translates to CASSQFRGEHTEAFF.

This clonotype was picked up one time. One end of the junction is discordant with germline, which a read error may explain. The chain links TRBV25-1 to TRBJ1-2; D is perhaps TRBD1 (5 bases). The V gene's germline CDR1 is MGHDK and CDR2 SYGVNS. The CDR3 is 14 residues long. The chain's CDR3 is CSSSEPTQGYGYTF. The CDR3 DNA is TGTTCCAGCAGTGAGCCCACCCAGGGCTATGGCTACACCTTC.

This clonotype occurred many times. The chain carries TRBV29-1 and TRBJ1-2; no clear D. CDR3 size: 10 residues. The germline V gene has CDR1 SQVTM and CDR2 ANQGSEA. Trimming pared 5 bases from V and 5 bases from J, leaving 6 bases between. The CDR3 here is CSVPLYGYTF. CDR3 sequence (DNA): TGCAGCGTTCCTCTTTATGGCTACACCTTC.

At least ten counts were recorded for this clonotype. The chain carries TRBV12-5 and TRBJ1-2, with TRBD1 matching 9 bases. Per germline, CDR1 LGHNT and CDR2 FRNRAP. This CDR3 comprises 17 residues. V shed 1 base, J shed 3 bases, and the junction held 9 bases outside the gene matches. The CDR3 reads CASGLARRWDRDYGYTF. Here the CDR3 DNA reads TGTGCTAGTGGTTTGGCTAGACGGTGGGACAGGGACTATGGCTACACCTTC.

The CDR3 coding sequence is TGTGCCAGTAGTGGGGGAGGGACGAACACCGGGGAGCTGTTTTTT. Translating it yields CASSGGGTNTGELFF. This chain uses TRBV19 with TRBJ2-2; 7 bases map to TRBD2. Germline assignment: CDR1 LNHDA and CDR2 SQIVND (reference sequence). The CDR3 sequence is 15 residues long. Trimming took 5 bases from V and 0 from J; bases not matched to a gene: 3.

The genes are TRBV24-1 and TRBJ1-1; D gene unclear. V was cut by 5 bases and J by 2 bases, with 11 bases left in between. Germline CDR1 reads KGHDR; CDR2 reads SFDVKD. The CDR3 sequence is 14 residues long. The CDR3 protein is CATSVAGSNTEAFF. The CDR3 bases are TGTGCCACCAGTGTCGCTGGGTCTAACACTGAAGCTTTCTTT.

As regards this clonotype: A much larger clonotype is one base distant, so this may be a read error. The chain couples TRBV27 to TRBJ1-6; the match to TRBD1 covers 7 bases. The CDR3 consists of 15 residues. J lost 7 bases, V lost 8 bases, and 11 bases had no gene match. Germline V gene data show CDR1 as MNHEY and CDR2 as SMNVEV (reference sequence). Here the CDR3 reads CASCLTGTANSPLHF. In nucleotides, the CDR3 is TGTGCCAGCTGTCTCACCGGGACAGCCAATTCACCCCTCCACTTT.

This clonotype was found many times. It is unclear where the CDR3 begins or ends on the DNA, so no DNA is shown, and the CDR3 is as TCRdb lists it. V is TRBV12-3 or TRBV12-4 and J is TRBJ2-2; the table's D call TRBD1 went unverified against the DNA. The CDR3 adds up to 13 amino acids, both ends counted. CDR3 sequence reads: CASSFGQGARVFF.

V gene TRBV2 combines with J gene TRBJ1-5, with D uncertain. The V gene lost 3 bases and the J gene lost 11 bases, with 17 bases spanning the gap. The CDR3 has 14 residues. CDR1 and CDR2 (germline): SNHLY, FYNNEI. The CDR3 DNA is TGTGCCAGCAGTGATGGGGTGGGTTTGAAGACCCAGCATTTT. Translation gives CASSDGVGLKTQHF.

This clonotype occurred many times. The chain recombines TRBV6-1 with TRBJ1-2; D unclear. CDR1 and CDR2 (germline): MNHNS, SASEGT. Trimming removed 10 bases from V and 8 bases from J, with 11 bases in between. This CDR3 is built from 10 residues. CDR3 amino acids: CATTAHGYTF. The CDR3 coding sequence is TGTGCCACCACGGCCCACGGCTACACCTTC.

This clonotype was counted at least ten times. The chain has TRBV5-5 and TRBJ2-3; D might be TRBD2 (7 bases). The germline V and J ends were trimmed by 7 bases and 4 bases, with 19 bases remaining between them. The CDR3 contains 15 residues. The germline V gene has CDR1 SGHKS and CDR2 YYEKEE (reference sequence). CDR3 DNA: TGTGCCAGCGATGCAGGGGAGGGTTCAGCAGATACGCAGTATTTT. Translating it yields CASDAGEGSADTQYF.

This clonotype came up many times. The rearrangement links TRBV30 to TRBJ2-7; D gene uncertain. Germline CDR1 and CDR2: GTSNPN and SVGIG (reference sequence). This CDR3 is 12 amino acids long. Trimming left V 0 bases short and J 5 bases short, with 8 bases between. CDR3 sequence reads: CAWSVRMDEQYF. In nucleotides, the CDR3 is TGTGCCTGGAGTGTACGGATGGACGAGCAGTACTTC.